These 21 T cell receptor beta chains originate from one sample sequenced in a study of cytomegalovirus exposure and HLA in healthy donors. The PCR employed 60 Vbeta primers together with 13 Jbeta primers. Clones were read by immunoSEQ multiplex PCR, and TCRdb kept only the in-frame ones, dropping some. The sample carries fewer than 55,000 clones, 55% to 75% recorded once. The sample consisted of PBMCs. The origin of the receptors is a man in his 60s in good health and CMV-seropositive.

This chain uses TRBV7-6 with TRBJ2-1; possible D gene TRBD2, 7 bases. Deletions cut 7 bases from V and 4 bases from J, with 23 bases between. The V gene's germline CDR1 is SGHVS and CDR2 FNYEAQ. The CDR3 length is 17 residues. The CDR3 DNA reads as TGTGCCAGCACCCCTGATGGGAGGGGGACCTTTTACAATGAGCAGTTCTTC. Its translation: CASTPDGRGTFYNEQFF.

This rearrangement joins TRBV27 to TRBJ2-7; a weak D match, TRBD1 (5 bases). Trimming took off 3 bases at V and 3 bases at J, with 15 bases between the two ends. Germline V lookup: CDR1 MNHEY, CDR2 SMNVEV (reference sequence). CDR3 size: 15 residues. CDR3: CASSFPPDRIYEQYF. In DNA form, the CDR3 reads TGTGCCAGCAGTTTCCCCCCTGACAGAATCTACGAGCAGTACTTC.

The chain combines TRBV6-5 with TRBJ2-7, with TRBD2 matching over 11 bases. The CDR3 has 15 residues. Trimming took 5 bases from V and 1 from J; bases not matched to a gene: 4. From germline, CDR1 is MNHEY and CDR2 SVGAGI. In DNA, the CDR3 is TGTGCCAGCAGTCCGACTAGCGGGATATCCTACGAGCAGTACTTC. Translation gives CASSPTSGISYEQYF.

The chain joins TRBV5-1 to TRBJ2-1, with 8 bases that match TRBD2. This CDR3 has 15 amino acids. The V gene's germline CDR1 is SGHRS and CDR2 YFSETQ. The J segment lost 8 bases and the V segment lost 4 bases, leaving 11 bases of the junction unmatched. For the CDR3, the DNA is TGCGCCAGCAGCGAGGTCGGGAGCGGGAGAGATGAGCAGTTCTTC. Translating gives CASSEVGSGRDEQFF.

There are a few counts of this clone. The rearrangement joins TRBV5-6 to TRBJ1-4, with TRBD1 as a possible D gene (5 bases). The CDR3 has 16 amino acids. Per germline, CDR1 SGHDT and CDR2 YYEEEE. V gave up 4 bases and J gave up 2 bases, with 15 bases separating them. The CDR3 protein is CASSIRGLSTNEKLFF. The CDR3 DNA is TGTGCCAGCAGCATAAGGGGTTTGTCGACTAATGAAAAACTGTTTTTT.

This clone was counted only a few times. The V and J genes are TRBV28 and TRBJ1-2; 8 nucleotides match TRBD1. Trimming cost V 6 bases and J 8 bases; bases outside gene matches: 11. Germline CDR1 MDHEN, CDR2 SYDVKM. The CDR3 length is 14 residues. The CDR3 DNA is TGTGCCAGCAGCATCGGGACAGGATCGGTGGGCTACACCTTC. Protein sequence: CASSIGTGSVGYTF.

The chain recombines TRBV7-2 with TRBJ2-3, with D possibly being TRBD2 (6 bases). The CDR3 runs 17 residues. Trimming removed 2 bases from V and 1 base from J, with 16 bases in between. Germline CDR1 and CDR2: SGHTA and FQGNSA. The chain's CDR3 is CASSLSTPGGGTDTQYF. DNA for the CDR3: TGTGCCAGCAGCTTATCGACTCCCGGGGGTGGCACAGATACGCAGTATTTT.

V is TRBV6-5 and J is TRBJ1-1; 7 positions agree with TRBD1. From germline, CDR1 is MNHEY and CDR2 SVGAGI. The CDR3 has 14 residues. J gave up 7 bases and V 5 bases, and 10 bases lay outside the gene matches. CDR3 sequence: CASSTGTETNEAFF. The CDR3 nucleotides are TGTGCCAGCAGTACCGGGACAGAAACAAATGAAGCTTTCTTT.

A note on this clone: Other DNA sequences of this sample code for an identical CDR3. This chain uses TRBV30 with TRBJ1-3; 8 positions match TRBD1. CDR3 length: 13 amino acids. Per the germline V gene, CDR1 is GTSNPN and CDR2 is SVGIG (reference sequence). The V and J ends lost 3 bases and 2 bases, in that order; junction bases with no gene match: 0. The CDR3 bases are TGTGCCTGGAGACAGGGGGCTGGAAACACCATATATTTT. It encodes CAWRQGAGNTIYF.

The chain carries TRBV7-9 and TRBJ2-7; 9 bases are shared with TRBD1. Germline loops: CDR1 SEHNR, CDR2 FQNEAQ (reference sequence). The CDR3 contains 14 residues. The V and J ends lost 5 bases and 9 bases, in that order; junction bases with no gene match: 11. CDR3 DNA: TGTGCCAGCAGCGCTTGGGACAGGGAAGGAAGGCAGTACTTC. This gives the protein CASSAWDREGRQYF.

The gene calls are TRBV7-2 and TRBJ2-6; D might be TRBD1 (6 bases). Trimming took 4 bases from V and 4 from J, leaving 14 bases between them. The germline V gene encodes CDR1 SGHTA and CDR2 FQGNSA. The CDR3 loop spans 16 amino acids. The CDR3 coding sequence is TGTGCCAGCAGCTCCCGGGACACTACGGGGGCCAACGTCCTGACTTTC. It codes for CASSSRDTTGANVLTF.

This chain joins TRBV29-1 and TRBJ2-2; 12 bases are a match to TRBD2. The germline V gene has CDR1 SQVTM and CDR2 ANQGSEA. This CDR3 is built from 15 residues. V dropped 4 bases and J dropped 7; count of bases not matched to a gene: 7. CDR3 nucleotide sequence: TGCAGCGTTGCTACTAGCGGGAGGATCATCGGGGAGCTGTTTTTT. This gives the protein CSVATSGRIIGELFF.

This clone was seen a few times. This rearrangement joins TRBV27 to TRBJ2-1; D might be TRBD2 (6 bases). Germline V gene sequence: CDR1 MNHEY, CDR2 SMNVEV (reference sequence). V was cut by 8 bases and J by 4 bases, with 15 bases left in between. CDR3 size: 14 residues. CDR3 region: CASAFSSAYNEQFF. CDR3 nucleotides: TGTGCCAGCGCCTTTTCTAGCGCATACAATGAGCAGTTCTTC.

This chain joins TRBV6-1 and TRBJ1-5; D gene uncertain. This CDR3 region has 16 residues. Trimming removed 4 bases at V and 1 base at J, with 14 bases between. CDR1 MNHNS and CDR2 SASEGT come from the germline V gene. The CDR3 reads CASSVQLLGSNQPQHF. Written as DNA, the CDR3 is TGTGCCAGCAGTGTACAGTTACTAGGAAGCAATCAGCCCCAGCATTTT.

With regard to this clone: The sample has other DNA sequences that encode this CDR3 too. The chain couples TRBV2 to TRBJ2-7, with 10 bases that match TRBD1. J lost 4 bases, V lost 1 base, and 4 bases had no gene match. In germline, CDR1 is SNHLY, CDR2 FYNNEI. CDR3 size: 15 residues. The CDR3 sequence: CASSEVRQGAYEQYF. The CDR3 DNA sequence: TGTGCCAGCAGTGAAGTGCGACAGGGGGCGTACGAGCAGTACTTC.

There are a few counts of this clone. V and J are TRBV7-9 and TRBJ2-1; weak D call: TRBD2 (5 bases). Per the germline V gene, CDR1 is SEHNR and CDR2 is FQNEAQ (reference sequence). The CDR3 is made up of 15 amino acids. Trimming removed 3 bases from V and 6 bases from J, with 15 bases in between. This CDR3 is CASSFLLGGRNEQFF. DNA of the CDR3: TGTGCCAGCAGCTTTCTACTAGGAGGTCGCAATGAGCAGTTCTTC. Combining the CDR3 with reference TRBV7-9 and TRBJ2-1 gives the whole variable domain DTGVSQNPRHKITKRGQNVTFRCDPISEHNRLYWYRQTLGQGPEFLTYFQNEAQLEKSRLLSDRFSAERPKGSFSTLEIQRTEQGDSAMYLCASSFLLGGRNEQFFGPGTRLTVL.

The rearrangement joins TRBV7-2 to TRBJ2-5, with D perhaps matching TRBD1 (6 bases). The J call could be wrong; TRBJ2-7 is a better fit for the DNA end. The CDR3 is 14 amino acids. The germline V gene has CDR1 SGHTA and CDR2 FQGNSA. The CDR3 reads CASSFRDTSYEQYF. CDR3 coding DNA: TGTGCCAGCAGCTTCCGGGACACCTCCTACGAGCAGTACTTC.

The V call is TRBV6-5, the J call TRBJ1-5, with D uncertain. Trimming stripped 6 bases from V and 2 bases from J, with 11 bases between. The CDR3 runs to 14 residues. The V gene's germline CDR1 is MNHEY and CDR2 SVGAGI. The CDR3: CASSPEEGNQPQHF. The CDR3 DNA is TGTGCCAGCAGCCCTGAGGAGGGCAATCAGCCCCAGCATTTT.

The V gene is TRBV5-1, the J gene TRBJ2-5; TRBD1 matches 8 bases. CDR1 is SGHRS and CDR2 is YFSETQ in the germline V gene. With V trimmed by 0 bases and J by 5 bases, 6 bases remained unmatched. This CDR3 contains 15 residues. The CDR3 loop is CASSLAGQVYETQYF. In DNA form, the CDR3 reads TGCGCCAGCAGCTTGGCGGGACAGGTATACGAGACCCAGTACTTC.

This clone was found a few times. The chain joins TRBV6-5 to TRBJ1-5; 10 bases are a match to TRBD1. CDR1 MNHEY and CDR2 SVGAGI come from the germline V gene. CDR3 size: 15 residues. Losses at the gene ends were 5 bases for V and 4 bases for J; bases not matched to a gene: 5. The CDR3 DNA reads TGTGCCAGCAGTCCGACAGGGGGCCAGAATCAGCCCCAGCATTTT. This gives the protein CASSPTGGQNQPQHF.

This rearrangement joins TRBV7-9 to TRBJ2-3, with 10 positions matching TRBD2. The V and J ends lost 4 bases and 2 bases, in that order; junction bases with no gene match: 6. CDR3 length: 16 residues. Germline V gives CDR1 SEHNR, CDR2 FQNEAQ (reference sequence). The CDR3 region has the DNA TGTGCCAGCAGCTCCGGACTAGCGGTTTACACAGATACGCAGTATTTT. It translates to CASSSGLAVYTDTQYF.